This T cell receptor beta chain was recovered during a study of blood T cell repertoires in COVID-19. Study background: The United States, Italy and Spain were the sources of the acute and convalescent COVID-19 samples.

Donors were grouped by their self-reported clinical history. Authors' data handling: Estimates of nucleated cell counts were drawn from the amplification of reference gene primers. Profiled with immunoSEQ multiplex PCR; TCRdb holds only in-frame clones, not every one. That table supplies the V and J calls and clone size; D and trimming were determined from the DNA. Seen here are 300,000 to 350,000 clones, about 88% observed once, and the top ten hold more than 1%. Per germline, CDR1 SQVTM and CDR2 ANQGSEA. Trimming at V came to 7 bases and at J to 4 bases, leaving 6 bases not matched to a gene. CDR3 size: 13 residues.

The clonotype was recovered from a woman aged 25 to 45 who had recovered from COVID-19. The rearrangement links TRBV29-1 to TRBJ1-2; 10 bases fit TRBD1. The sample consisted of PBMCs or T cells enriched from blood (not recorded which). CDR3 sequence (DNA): TGCAGCGCTACCTGGACAGGGGGCTATGGCTACACCTTC. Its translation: CSATWTGGYGYTF.